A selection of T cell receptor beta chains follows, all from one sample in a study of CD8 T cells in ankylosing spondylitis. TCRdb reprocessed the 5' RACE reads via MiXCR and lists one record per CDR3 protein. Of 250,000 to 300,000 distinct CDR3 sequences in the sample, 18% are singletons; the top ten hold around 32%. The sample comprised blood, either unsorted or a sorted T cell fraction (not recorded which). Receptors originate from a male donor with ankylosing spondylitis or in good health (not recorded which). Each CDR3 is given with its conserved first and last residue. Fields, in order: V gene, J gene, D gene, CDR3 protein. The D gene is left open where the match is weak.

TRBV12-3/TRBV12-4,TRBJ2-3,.,CASSPNLVGADTQYF
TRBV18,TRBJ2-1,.,CASSPTNMVEQFF
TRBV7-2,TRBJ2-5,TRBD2,CASSSTSGQETQYF
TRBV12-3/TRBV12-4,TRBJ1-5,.,CASSSGISNQPQHF
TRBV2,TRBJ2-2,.,CASSGGRAGELFF
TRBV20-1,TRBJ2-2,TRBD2,CSVRTSGSLNTGELFF
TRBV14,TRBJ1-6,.,CASSQDPTGFNSPLHF
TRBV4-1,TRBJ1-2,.,CASSQVVRSYGYTF
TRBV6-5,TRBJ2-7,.,CASSYWGQGGEQYF
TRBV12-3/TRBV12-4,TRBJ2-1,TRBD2,CASSFLAGYNEQFF
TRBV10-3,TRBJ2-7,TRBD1,CAISDGQESSYEQYF
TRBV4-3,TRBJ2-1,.,CASSQDQSAGGEQFF
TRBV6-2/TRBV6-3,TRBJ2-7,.,CASSPNWESLGQYF
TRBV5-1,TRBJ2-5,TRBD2,CASSSGLGLAEETQYF
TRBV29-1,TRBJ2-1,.,CSVGTADMYNEQFF
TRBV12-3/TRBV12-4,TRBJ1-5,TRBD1,CASSSYRGLNQPQHF
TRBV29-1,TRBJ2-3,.,CSVEPPGPDTQYF
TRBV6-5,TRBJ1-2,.,CASSYLPGRNPFNYGYTF
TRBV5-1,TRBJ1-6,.,CASSLAWGRALHF
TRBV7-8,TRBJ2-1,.,CASSLAPYNEQFF
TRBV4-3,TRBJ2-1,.,CASSQDRGSSYNEQFF
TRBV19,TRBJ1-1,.,CASIGTIGGTEAFF
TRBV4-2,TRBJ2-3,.,CASSQDEVADTDTQYF
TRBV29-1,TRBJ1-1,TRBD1,CSVEIPPLQGEQAEAFF
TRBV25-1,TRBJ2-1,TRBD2,CASNLGTSGLSSYNEQFF
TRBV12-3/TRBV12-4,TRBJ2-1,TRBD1,CASVQGPNEQFF
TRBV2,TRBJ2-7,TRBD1,CASSERQGAYEQYF
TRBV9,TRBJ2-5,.,CASNRRGTGETQYF
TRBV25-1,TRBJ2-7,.,CASSDDLGPYEQYF
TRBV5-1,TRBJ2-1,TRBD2,CASSLPSLGDRASGRVNEQFF
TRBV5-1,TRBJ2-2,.,CASSRYREGGELFF
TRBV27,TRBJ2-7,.,CASSLFPGTLEQYF